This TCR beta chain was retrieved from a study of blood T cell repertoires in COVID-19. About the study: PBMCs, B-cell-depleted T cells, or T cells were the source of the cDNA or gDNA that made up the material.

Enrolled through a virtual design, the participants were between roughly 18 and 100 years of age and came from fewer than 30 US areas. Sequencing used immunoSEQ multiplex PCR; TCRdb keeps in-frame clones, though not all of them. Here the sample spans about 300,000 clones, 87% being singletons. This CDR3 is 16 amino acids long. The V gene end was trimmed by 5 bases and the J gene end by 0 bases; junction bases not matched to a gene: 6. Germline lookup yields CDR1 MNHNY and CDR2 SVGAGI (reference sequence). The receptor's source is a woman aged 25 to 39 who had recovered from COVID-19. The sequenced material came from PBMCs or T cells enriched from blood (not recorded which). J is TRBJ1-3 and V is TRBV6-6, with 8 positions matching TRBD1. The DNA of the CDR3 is TGTGCCAGCAGTCTCAGAACAGGGGGCTCTGGAAACACCATATATTTT. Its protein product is CASSLRTGGSGNTIYF.